What follows describes a single T cell receptor beta chain. Its specificity is unknown. To make TCR beta libraries, researchers used iRepertoire HTBI primers and Arm-PCR of CDR3 regions. From the multiplex PCR reads, TCRdb called clonotypes with MiXCR, one entry per CDR3 protein. The table includes 420,000 or so distinct CDR3 sequences, 16% detected once. As to time point: newly diagnosed GD, antithyroid drugs for less than 3 months. RNA extracted from PBMCs served as the sequencing template. An endocrinology department in Xi'an, China, supplied the patients. V gave up 0 bases and J gave up 6 bases; unmatched junction bases: 17. The CDR3 sequence is 18 residues long. Per germline, CDR1 GTSNPN and CDR2 SVGIG (reference sequence). These data are taken from a study of regulatory T cells in long-lasting Graves disease. The study, taken as a whole, reports: Patients with persistent disease showed a bias toward TRBV28, TRBJ1-2 and TRBJ2-5. No thyroid tissue was studied; the work used peripheral blood only. Sample size was small, which may have lowered accuracy.

This same sample was also taken into another study, of T cells in Graves' hyperthyroidism and ophthalmopathy.

This sequence originates from a woman aged 18 to 35 with Graves disease. The chain has TRBV30 and TRBJ1-5; the match to TRBD1 covers 7 bases. The specimen comprised peripheral blood mononuclear cells (PBMCs), sampled at new diagnosis, from a patient treated with antithyroid drugs. CDR3 in DNA: TGTGCCTGGAGTGTATTTACACAGGACTTTTCAGGGGGTCAGCCCCAGCATTTT. Its protein is CAWSVFTQDFSGGQPQHF.